The 19 T cell receptor beta chains given below trace back to one sample, sequenced in a study of spatial heterogeneity in lung cancer. Points from the study as a whole: Tracking of tumor mutation counts was seen in expanded intratumoral alpha and beta TCR counts.

One entry per CDR3 protein results from TCRdb running MiXCR on the 5' RACE reads. The table lists 18,000 or so distinct CDR3 sequences, about 6% of them singletons, with about 4% in the top ten. Time point given: sample taken at primary tumor resection. Which antigens these TCRs recognize remains unknown. Sequenced material: lung tumor tissue, taken at surgery. The origin of the receptors is a female donor with early-stage non-small cell lung cancer.

This clonotype occurred many times. The chain employs TRBV28 and TRBJ1-1; no clear D gene. CDR1 is MDHEN, CDR2 SYDVKM, per germline. V was clipped by 1 base and J by 7 bases, with 10 bases between them. This CDR3 spans 13 amino acids. CDR3 in amino acids: CASSLSAAVEAFF. CDR3 DNA: TGTGCCAGCAGTTTATCCGCGGCCGTTGAAGCTTTCTTT.

This clonotype was picked up many times. CDR3 loop: CASRPTGNTEAFF. The CDR3 nucleotides are TGTGCCAGCAGACCAACAGGGAACACTGAAGCTTTCTTT. This chain uses TRBV12-3 or TRBV12-4 with TRBJ1-1; possible D gene TRBD1, 5 bases. This CDR3 is built from 13 residues. Trimming took off 6 bases at V and 1 base at J, with 9 bases between the two ends.

This clonotype appeared many times. V and J are TRBV20-1 and TRBJ1-5, with D hard to call. The CDR3 totals 13 residues. V gave up 3 bases and J gave up 5 bases, with 11 bases separating them. Germline CDR1 DFQATT, CDR2 SNEGSKA (reference sequence). Written as DNA, the CDR3 is TGCAGTGCTAGTGACCCTGGGGATCAGCCCCAGCATTTT. This codes for CSASDPGDQPQHF.

The table lists this clonotype with many counts. V gene TRBV27 combines with J gene TRBJ1-1, with D possibly TRBD1 on 5 matching bases. The CDR3 is 17 residues long. Trimming removed 3 bases at V and 0 bases at J, with 17 bases between. The V gene's germline CDR1 is MNHEY and CDR2 SMNVEV (reference sequence). The CDR3 is CASSLWGHEMVNTEAFF. DNA for the CDR3: TGTGCCAGCAGTTTGTGGGGCCATGAAATGGTGAACACTGAAGCTTTCTTT.

In its sample, this clonotype is medium-sized. The rearrangement links TRBV3-1 to TRBJ2-3; the match to TRBD1 covers 9 bases. Germline-derived CDR1 and CDR2 are LGHDT and YNNKEL (reference sequence). The CDR3 runs to 16 residues. V was pared by 1 base and J by 3 bases, with 5 bases of the junction left unmatched. DNA for the CDR3: TGTGCCAGCAGCCAAGTTGGACAGGGGTTGACAGATACGCAGTATTTT. The encoded protein is CASSQVGQGLTDTQYF.

This clonotype was counted a few times. The V and J genes are TRBV7-2 and TRBJ2-2, with D hard to call. Trimming cost V 3 bases and J 0 bases, with 5 bases left between them. CDR3 length: 14 amino acids. Looked up from germline, CDR1 is SGHTA and CDR2 is FQGNSA. CDR3 in amino acids: CASSFSPNTGELFF. The DNA for the CDR3 is TGTGCCAGCAGCTTTTCCCCGAACACCGGGGAGCTGTTTTTT.

This clonotype was observed many times. This chain connects TRBV12-3 or TRBV12-4 to TRBJ2-3; D gene ambiguous. The CDR3 extends over 14 amino acids. The V and J ends lost 6 bases and 8 bases respectively, with 18 bases between them. Here the CDR3 reads CASSLNEGVGTQYF. CDR3 nucleotide sequence: TGTGCCAGCAGCCTTAACGAAGGAGTTGGTACGCAGTATTTT.

This clonotype was seen a few times. A much larger clone differs from this one at a single base, so this may be a read error. The chain carries TRBV20-1 and TRBJ2-7; no clear D. This CDR3 comprises 14 residues. Germline-derived CDR1 and CDR2 are DFQATT and SNEGSKA (reference sequence). Written as DNA, the CDR3 is TGCAGTGCTAGAGATTCCCCGTGGCCTTACGGGCAGTACTTC. This codes for CSARDSPWPYGQYF.

This clonotype showed up just a few times. This chain links TRBV7-9 with TRBJ2-4, with 11 positions matching TRBD1. The V gene's germline CDR1 is SEHNR and CDR2 FQNEAQ (reference sequence). This CDR3 region has 16 residues. Trimming at V came to 5 bases and at J to 6 bases, leaving 9 bases not matched to a gene. The CDR3 sequence: CASSPSDRGHGNIQYF. The DNA of the CDR3 is TGTGCCAGCAGCCCATCGGACAGGGGGCATGGAAACATTCAGTACTTC.

This clonotype was picked up many times. This chain connects TRBV28 to TRBJ2-3, with a weak D call TRBD2 (5 bases). In germline, CDR1 is MDHEN, CDR2 SYDVKM. Trimming took off 6 bases at V and 6 bases at J, with 7 bases between the two ends. This CDR3 is 11 amino acids long. For the CDR3, the DNA is TGTGCCAGCAGGGGCGGGGATACGCAGTATTTT. Protein sequence: CASRGGDTQYF.

This clonotype was found many times. The chain combines TRBV18 with TRBJ1-4, with D unclear. V was clipped by 0 bases and J by 4 bases, with 12 bases between them. Germline V CDR1 and CDR2: KGHSH, LQKENI. The CDR3 is 16 amino acids. The CDR3 coding sequence is TGTGCCAGCTCACCACCCGATAGAACTCATAATGAAAAACTGTTTTTT. Translating it yields CASSPPDRTHNEKLFF. The whole variable domain, filled in from reference TRBV18 and TRBJ1-4, reads NAGVMQNPRHLVRRRGQEARLRCSPMKGHSHVYWYRQLPEEGLKFMVYLQKENIIDESGMPKERFSAEFPKEGPSILRIQQVVRGDSAAYFCASSPPDRTHNEKLFFGSGTQLSVL.

In this sample, this clonotype turned up many times. This CDR3 reads CSAIVAGAHEQYF. The DNA of the CDR3 is TGCAGTGCCATAGTGGCAGGGGCCCACGAGCAGTACTTC. This rearrangement joins TRBV20-1 to TRBJ2-7; D is possibly TRBD1 (6 bases). V was pared by 6 bases and J by 5 bases, with 17 bases between. Germline lookup yields CDR1 DFQATT and CDR2 SNEGSKA (reference sequence). This CDR3 region has 13 residues.

On this clonotype itself: Being one base from a much bigger clone, this may be a read error. The chain links TRBV20-1 to TRBJ1-2; tentatively, D is TRBD1 (6 bases). Germline values: CDR1 DFQATT, CDR2 SNEGSKA (reference sequence). The CDR3 totals 15 residues. As DNA, the CDR3 is TGCAATGCTAGTAGCCCGCTTACAGGGAACTATGGCTACACCTTC. It codes for CNASSPLTGNYGYTF.

This clonotype was seen repeatedly, ten times or more. Here the CDR3 reads CASSLSGRAGKTQYF. The CDR3 region has the DNA TGTGCCAGCAGTCTTAGCGGGAGGGCCGGAAAGACCCAGTACTTC. The gene calls are TRBV6-5 and TRBJ2-5; TRBD2 aligns across 11 bases. The CDR3 consists of 15 residues. Losses at the gene ends were 5 bases for V and 6 bases for J; bases not matched to a gene: 8. Germline CDR1 reads MNHEY; CDR2 reads SVGAGI.

Many counts were recorded for this clonotype. V is TRBV6-7 and J is TRBJ1-5; D gene unclear. TRBV6-7 is placed among ORFs of uncertain function. The CDR3 has 14 amino acids. Trimming cost V 8 bases and J 0 bases, with 11 bases left between them. DNA of the CDR3: TGTGCCAGCTTGGGCAGCACTAGCAATCAGCCCCAGCATTTT. Its translation: CASLGSTSNQPQHF.

This clonotype occurred many times. This rearrangement joins TRBV5-1 to TRBJ2-2; D is possibly TRBD2 (6 bases). Germline-derived CDR1 and CDR2 are SGHRS and YFSETQ. This CDR3 is built from 18 residues. Trimming cost V 0 bases and J 5 bases, with 20 bases left between them. The CDR3 DNA reads TGCGCCAGCAGCTTGGGTGCGGTTGGAGGGATCAGTACCGGGGAGCTGTTTTTT. Its translation is CASSLGAVGGISTGELFF. Full variable domain (missing parts from reference TRBV5-1 and TRBJ2-2): KAGVTQTPRYLIKTRGQQVTLSCSPISGHRSVSWYQQTPGQGLQFLFEYFSETQRNKGNFPGRFSGRQFSNSRSEMNVSTLELGDSALYLCASSLGAVGGISTGELFFGEGSRLTVL.

The sample holds many counts of this clonotype. The chain has TRBV10-3 and TRBJ2-3; TRBD2 matches at 9 bases. The V segment lost 9 bases and the J segment 3 bases; nucleotides outside the gene matches: 10. This CDR3 comprises 15 residues. Germline V CDR1 and CDR2: ENHRY, SYGVKD. CDR3: CAIGGSGSDTDTQYF. The CDR3 region has the DNA TGTGCCATTGGGGGTAGCGGGAGTGATACAGATACGCAGTATTTT.

This clonotype was observed a few times. The J gene is TRBJ2-1, the V gene TRBV4-3; a weak D match, TRBD2 (6 bases). Germline loops: CDR1 LGHNA, CDR2 YSLEER. CDR3 length: 15 amino acids. The V gene lost 4 bases and the J gene lost 6 bases, with 16 bases spanning the gap. CDR3 sequence (DNA): TGCGCCAGCAGCCGTTTGGGGGGAGACGTCAATGAGCAGTTCTTC. It yields the protein CASSRLGGDVNEQFF.

This clonotype is classed as medium-sized. Written as DNA, the CDR3 is TGTGCCAGCAGCGTAGCCCCTGGACGGTTACCCCGAAAAGCTTTCTTT. Protein: CASSVAPGRLPRKAFF. The V and J genes are TRBV9 and TRBJ1-1; no firm D call. Trimming pared 0 bases from V and 9 bases from J, leaving 21 bases between. CDR3 length: 16 amino acids. The V gene's germline CDR1 is SGDLS and CDR2 YYNGEE. The whole variable domain, remainder taken from reference TRBV9 and TRBJ1-1, is DSGVTQTPKHLITATGQRVTLRCSPRSGDLSVYWYQQSLDQGLQFLIQYYNGEERAKGNILERFSAQQFPDLHSELNLSSLELGDSALYFCASSVAPGRLPRKAFFGQGTRLTVV.